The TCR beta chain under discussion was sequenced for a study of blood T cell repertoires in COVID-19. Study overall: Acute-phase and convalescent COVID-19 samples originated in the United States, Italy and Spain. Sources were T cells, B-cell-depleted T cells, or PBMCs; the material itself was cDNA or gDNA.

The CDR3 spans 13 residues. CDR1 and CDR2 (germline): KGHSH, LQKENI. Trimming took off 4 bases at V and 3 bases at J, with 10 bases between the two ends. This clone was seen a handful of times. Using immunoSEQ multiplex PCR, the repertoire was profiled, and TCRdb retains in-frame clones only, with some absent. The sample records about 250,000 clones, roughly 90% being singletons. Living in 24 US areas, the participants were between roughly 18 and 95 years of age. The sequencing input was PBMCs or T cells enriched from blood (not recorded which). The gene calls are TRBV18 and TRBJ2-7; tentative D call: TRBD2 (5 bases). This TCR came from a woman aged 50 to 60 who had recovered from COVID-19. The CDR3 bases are TGTGCCAGCTCACTTCGGGCGGGCTACGAGCAGTACTTC. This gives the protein CASSLRAGYEQYF.